The rows below give T cell receptor beta chains drawn from one sample of a study of blood T cell repertoires in COVID-19. Here immunoSEQ multiplex PCR was the method, and the copy in TCRdb shows in-frame clones only, minus some. The repertoire holds 380,000 or so clones, around nine tenths seen once, with 7.1% in the top ten. Sequenced sample: peripheral blood. The receptor source for this set is a woman in her sixties with COVID-19, enrolled during active disease. Both conserved end residues are part of each CDR3. The order of the fields is J gene, CDR3 length, V gene, D gene, clone size, CDR3 protein, CDR3 DNA. The D gene is left open where the match is weak. Size is stated for part of the rows, as once, few or many counts, or as a class when the clone is expanded.

>TRBJ2-5|15|TRBV7-2|TRBD2|.
CASSLQAGGPGDHHF
TGTGCCAGCAGCTTGCAAGCGGGGGGGCCCGGAGACCACCACTTC
>TRBJ1-4|16|TRBV6-5|.|.
CASSYSSGGLGEKLFF
TGTGCCAGCAGTTACTCTTCGGGGGGACTAGGTGAAAAACTGTTTTTT
>TRBJ1-5|13|TRBV12-3/TRBV12-4|TRBD1|.
CASSLGGGRPQHF
TGTGCCAGCAGTTTAGGAGGGGGCCGGCCCCAGCATTTT
>TRBJ2-7|17|TRBV4-2|TRBD2|.
CASSQGGQRGDRDEQYF
TGTGCCAGCAGCCAAGGAGGCCAGCGGGGGGACCGCGACGAGCAGTACTTC
>TRBJ1-4|15|TRBV5-1|.|.
CASSITGTLNEKLFF
TGCGCCAGCAGCATAACCGGGACACTTAATGAAAAACTGTTTTTT
>TRBJ1-5|12|TRBV5-5|.|.
CASSFEGQPQHF
TGTGCCAGCAGCTTCGAGGGCCAGCCCCAGCATTTT
>TRBJ1-2|13|TRBV6-5|TRBD1|.
CASSTDRGHGYTF
TGTGCCAGCAGTACAGACAGGGGACATGGCTACACCTTC
>TRBJ1-4|18|TRBV4-2|.|.
CASSQDWLAGRINEKLFF
TGTGCCAGCAGCCAAGATTGGCTCGCGGGGCGAATAAATGAAAAACTGTTTTTT
>TRBJ2-1|17|TRBV5-4|TRBD2|.
CASSPSSQRGGLNEQFF
TGTGCCAGCAGCCCCAGTTCCCAGCGGGGGGGCCTGAATGAGCAGTTCTTC
>TRBJ1-2|14|TRBV5-6|.|few
CASSFAQTDYGYTF
TGTGCCAGCAGCTTCGCTCAGACAGACTATGGCTACACCTTC
>TRBJ2-7|16|TRBV5-6|.|.
CASILVGAGQNYEQYF
TGTGCCAGCATCCTTGTCGGGGCCGGACAGAATTACGAGCAGTACTTC
>TRBJ1-5|15|TRBV9|.|.
CASSVGTDFNQPQHF
TGTGCCAGCAGCGTAGGGACAGACTTCAATCAGCCCCAGCATTTT
>TRBJ1-2|15|TRBV19|.|.
CASSTPGLVPYGYTF
TGTGCCAGTAGCACCCCTGGGCTGGTCCCCTATGGCTACACCTTC
>TRBJ2-7|12|TRBV29-1|TRBD1|.
CSVRDRGYEQYF
TGCAGCGTGAGGGACAGGGGCTACGAGCAGTACTTC
>TRBJ2-1|15|TRBV6-5|TRBD1|.
CASRVAGGDFNEQFF
TGTGCCAGCAGGGTCGCAGGGGGCGATTTCAATGAGCAGTTCTTC
>TRBJ1-4|13|TRBV12-3/TRBV12-4|.|.
CASRRQVDEKLFF
TGTGCCAGCAGGCGACAGGTGGATGAAAAACTGTTTTTT
>TRBJ2-3|13|TRBV27|.|.
CASSLYITDTQYF
TGTGCCAGCAGTTTATACATCACAGATACGCAGTATTTT
>TRBJ2-5|14|TRBV9|TRBD2|.
CASSAPSTGGTQYF
TGTGCCAGCAGCGCCCCTAGTACGGGAGGGACCCAGTACTTC
>TRBJ1-5|18|TRBV7-3|TRBD1|.
CASSLRRRDRVPYQPQHF
TGTGCCAGCAGCTTAAGACGGCGGGACAGGGTCCCTTATCAGCCCCAGCATTTT
>TRBJ1-4|14|TRBV7-9|TRBD1|.
CASSSQGANEKLFF
TGTGCCAGCAGCTCACAGGGGGCAAATGAAAAACTGTTTTTT